This record concerns one T cell receptor (beta chain) sequence. This table comes from immunoSEQ multiplex PCR, and its TCRdb copy is limited to in-frame clones, with some not included. The sample lists 130,000 or so clones; approximately 82% were seen once. This entry belongs to a study of blood T cell repertoires in COVID-19. This CDR3 has 16 residues. V shed 5 bases, J shed 2 bases, and the junction held 6 bases outside the gene matches. The V gene's germline CDR1 is MNHEY and CDR2 SMNVEV (reference sequence). The sequenced material came from peripheral blood. The chain employs TRBV27 and TRBJ2-7; 13 nucleotides line up with TRBD2. The sequence was obtained from a man of 80 years or more with active or convalescent COVID-19. The CDR3 DNA sequence: TGTGCCAGCAGTCTTACCGGGACTAGCGGGACCTACGAGCAGTACTTC. Protein: CASSLTGTSGTYEQYF.